The sequence of this T cell receptor beta chain was determined in a study of T-cell reconstitution after alpha-beta-depleted transplantation in children. General study points: Diversity of TCRbeta at day 60 was high in some patients, arising from surviving recipient T cells and thymic progenitors. T-cell counts and diversity at one year post-transplant came mainly from newly produced T cells. It was reported that alpha-beta T cells came from several hundred expanded graft clones (about two months after transplant).

Unique molecular identifiers were incorporated during preparation of the TCRbeta library. One entry per CDR3 protein, called by TCRdb with MiXCR from the PCR reads. The sample lists some 190,000 distinct CDR3 sequences, roughly 10% occurring once. This clonotype was seen many times. Its antigen is unidentified. This CDR3 contains 14 residues. Germline loops: CDR1 DFQATT, CDR2 SNEGSKA (reference sequence). Trimming took off 1 base at V and 6 bases at J, with 15 bases between the two ends. The sequences come from PBMCs, collected before TCRalphabeta/CD19-depleted stem cell transplant. The chain recombines TRBV20-1 with TRBJ1-1; perhaps TRBD1 as D (6 bases). The TCR was taken from a boy aged 2-15 years with acute myeloid leukemia, due to receive a stem cell transplant. The DNA for the CDR3 is TGCAGTGCTAGAGTAAGGGGGATCGGGGCTGAAGCTTTCTTT. Translation: CSARVRGIGAEAFF.